These 2 T cell receptor beta chains came from one sample sequenced in a study of CD8 T cells in ankylosing spondylitis. From the 5' RACE reads, TCRdb called clonotypes with MiXCR, one entry per CDR3 protein. Of roughly 280,000 distinct CDR3 sequences detected, about 19% appear once; the ten largest clones hold roughly 7.3%. Sequencing input: blood, either unsorted or a sorted T cell fraction (not recorded which). The receptors shown here come from a male donor with ankylosing spondylitis or in good health (not recorded which).

The rearrangement uses TRBV9 and TRBJ1-2; D gene ambiguous. V was shortened by 5 bases and J by 3 bases, with 11 bases between the two germline ends. This CDR3 comprises 13 residues. Per the germline V gene, CDR1 is SGDLS and CDR2 is YYNGEE. The CDR3: CASSPDTHYGYTF. CDR3 bases: TGTGCCAGCAGTCCTGACACCCACTATGGCTACACCTTC.

This clonotype was counted ten times or more. The rearrangement joins TRBV4-1 to TRBJ1-3, with D tentatively TRBD1 (6 bases). The V end was cut by 3 bases, the J end by 0 bases, with 15 bases between. CDR3 length equals 17 residues. The V gene's germline CDR1 is MGHRA and CDR2 YSYEKL. CDR3 protein: CASSQSWGASSGNTIYF. CDR3 bases: TGCGCCAGCAGCCAGTCTTGGGGGGCGAGCTCTGGAAACACCATATATTTT.